Following are 23 T cell receptor beta chains from one sample sequenced in a study of control samples from healthy donors and cancer patients. The method was immunoSEQ multiplex PCR; TCRdb's version includes in-frame clones alone and lacks a portion of them. The sample records some 130,000 clones, over 85% being singletons. The sequencing sample was made of blood. The receptors were sampled from a man aged 30 to 39 in good health.

This clone was found once. This chain links TRBV28 with TRBJ2-1, with 10 bases matching TRBD1. CDR1 is MDHEN, CDR2 SYDVKM, per germline. With V trimmed by 6 bases and J by 7 bases, 12 bases remained unmatched. CDR3 length: 16 residues. The CDR3 bases are TGTGCCAGCAGAATCTCGGGACAGGGGTCTCGGAATGAGCAGTTCTTC. Translation: CASRISGQGSRNEQFF.

V gene TRBV12-3 or TRBV12-4 combines with J gene TRBJ2-2; D remains ambiguous. CDR3 length: 13 amino acids. Trimming cost V 1 base and J 6 bases, with 6 bases left between them. The CDR3 here is CASSLGFAGELFF. CDR3 nucleotide sequence: TGTGCCAGCAGTTTAGGTTTCGCCGGGGAGCTGTTTTTT.

V usage is TRBV7-9 and J usage is TRBJ2-2, with TRBD2 identical over 8 bases. Germline assignment: CDR1 SEHNR and CDR2 FQNEAQ (reference sequence). The CDR3 is 16 residues long. The ends lost 5 bases at V and 1 base at J; junction bases unmatched: 6. The CDR3 coding sequence is TGTGCCAGCAGCGAGGGGACTAGGGGGAACACCGGGGAGCTGTTTTTT. Protein sequence: CASSEGTRGNTGELFF.

The V gene is TRBV4-1, the J gene TRBJ2-5, with D perhaps matching TRBD1 (6 bases). The CDR3 has 13 residues. Germline-derived CDR1 and CDR2 are MGHRA and YSYEKL. V was clipped by 1 base and J by 5 bases, with 8 bases between them. The CDR3 sequence: CASSQAGVETQYF. CDR3 DNA: TGCGCCAGCAGCCAAGCAGGGGTGGAGACCCAGTACTTC.

This clone was seen once. The chain recombines TRBV6-5 with TRBJ2-2; weak D call: TRBD2 (6 bases). Germline V gene sequence: CDR1 MNHEY, CDR2 SVGAGI. CDR3 length equals 15 residues. The V end was cut by 4 bases, the J end by 1 base, with 10 bases between. CDR3 sequence (DNA): TGTGCCAGCAGTTCGACTAGGGGGAACACCGGGGAGCTGTTTTTT. It codes for CASSSTRGNTGELFF.

V is TRBV25-1 and J is TRBJ1-1; TRBD1 might be the D (5 bases). Trimming took 4 bases from V and 7 from J, leaving 19 bases between them. Germline CDR1 and CDR2: MGHDK and SYGVNS. The CDR3 is 15 amino acids. The CDR3 DNA sequence: TGTGCCAGCAGTGGACTCTTTTCAGGGAGTGGTGAAGCTTTCTTT. Translating it yields CASSGLFSGSGEAFF. Full variable domain (rest looked up from reference TRBV25-1 and TRBJ1-1): EADIYQTPRYLVIGTGKKITLECSQTMGHDKMYWYQQDPGMELHLIHYSYGVNSTEKGDLSSESTVSRIRTEHFPLTLESARPSHTSQYLCASSGLFSGSGEAFFGQGTRLTVV.

The chain recombines TRBV19 with TRBJ1-4, with D hard to call. The CDR3 is made up of 14 amino acids. The V gene's germline CDR1 is LNHDA and CDR2 SQIVND (reference sequence). Trimming removed 3 bases from V and 0 bases from J, with 5 bases in between. CDR3 residues: CASSMEATNEKLFF. Here the CDR3 DNA reads TGTGCCAGTAGTATGGAAGCAACTAATGAAAAACTGTTTTTT.

V and J are TRBV30 and TRBJ1-2, with TRBD1 identical over 8 bases. Germline-derived CDR1 and CDR2 are GTSNPN and SVGIG (reference sequence). Trimming cost V 2 bases and J 8 bases; bases outside gene matches: 22. The CDR3 runs 18 residues. CDR3 in amino acids: CAWSRAGLTSTRQGGYTF. CDR3 coding DNA: TGTGCCTGGAGTAGGGCAGGCCTAACCTCTACAAGACAGGGGGGCTACACCTTC.

This clone appeared once. The V call is TRBV4-2, the J call TRBJ1-2; no definite D call. The V gene lost 4 bases and the J gene lost 6 bases, with 15 bases spanning the gap. The CDR3 has 14 amino acids. Looked up from germline, CDR1 is LGHNA and CDR2 is YNFKEQ. In DNA form, the CDR3 reads TGTGCCAGCAGCCCCGGAGGCAGTTCTGATGGCTACACCTTC. As protein: CASSPGGSSDGYTF.

The genes are TRBV28 and TRBJ2-3; 7 positions agree with TRBD2. The V gene end was trimmed by 6 bases and the J gene end by 3 bases; junction bases not matched to a gene: 6. The length of the CDR3 is 14 residues. Germline CDR1 reads MDHEN; CDR2 reads SYDVKM. The CDR3 coding sequence is TGTGCCAGCAGAGGACTAGGAAGTACAGATACGCAGTATTTT. Translated: CASRGLGSTDTQYF.

This chain uses TRBV28 with TRBJ2-7; 8 bases map to TRBD2. V trimming: 7 bases; J trimming: 7 bases; junction bases outside the gene matches: 12. CDR3 length equals 14 residues. Germline lookup yields CDR1 MDHEN and CDR2 SYDVKM. The CDR3 sequence is CASTPGGVAGEQYF. The CDR3 bases are TGTGCCAGCACCCCCGGTGGGGTAGCGGGGGAGCAGTACTTC. The entire variable domain, with the rest obtained from reference TRBV28 and TRBJ2-7, is as follows: DVKVTQSSRYLVKRTGEKVFLECVQDMDHENMFWYRQDPGLGLRLIYFSYDVKMKEKGDIPEGYSVSREKKERFSLILESASTNQTSMYLCASTPGGVAGEQYFGPGTRLTVT.

The chain uses TRBV6-1 and TRBJ2-5; TRBD2 matches 7 bases. Germline V gives CDR1 MNHNS, CDR2 SASEGT. The V segment lost 2 bases and the J segment 4 bases; nucleotides outside the gene matches: 10. The CDR3 runs 16 residues. CDR3 region: CASSERGEGLGETQYF. Here the CDR3 DNA reads TGTGCCAGCAGTGAACGGGGGGAGGGCCTGGGAGAGACCCAGTACTTC.

CDR3 nucleotides: TGCAGCGTTGCGACCACTGAAGCTTTCTTT. As protein: CSVATTEAFF. V gene TRBV29-1 combines with J gene TRBJ1-1; D unresolved. Germline values: CDR1 SQVTM, CDR2 ANQGSEA. This CDR3 is built from 10 residues. V shed 4 bases and J shed 4 bases, with 4 bases lying between them.

The V call is TRBV28, the J call TRBJ2-7; 10 nucleotides line up with TRBD1. Trimming took 11 bases from V and 4 from J; bases not matched to a gene: 8. The CDR3 extends over 13 amino acids. Looked up from germline, CDR1 is MDHEN and CDR2 is SYDVKM. The CDR3 protein is CAGRDRGSYEQYF. The CDR3 DNA reads TGTGCCGGCCGGGACAGGGGTTCATACGAGCAGTACTTC.

The J gene is TRBJ1-1, the V gene TRBV27; 7 nucleotides match TRBD1. The CDR3 sequence is 14 residues long. Germline CDR1 reads MNHEY; CDR2 reads SMNVEV (reference sequence). The J segment lost 0 bases and the V segment lost 6 bases, leaving 4 bases of the junction unmatched. CDR3 DNA: TGTGCCAGCAGATCAGGGGGAGTGAACACTGAAGCTTTCTTT. Translating gives CASRSGGVNTEAFF.

The rearrangement joins TRBV3-1 (or the pseudogene TRBV3-2) to TRBJ2-5; 10 bases fit TRBD1. The CDR3 spans 14 residues. Looked up from germline, CDR1 is LGHDT and CDR2 is YNNKEL (reference sequence). J was trimmed by 5 bases and V by 5 bases; bases with no gene match: 5. The CDR3 coding sequence is TGTGCCAGCAGCTTCCGACAGGGGGCTGAGACCCAGTACTTC. Translating gives CASSFRQGAETQYF.

The chain has TRBV3-1 (or the pseudogene TRBV3-2) and TRBJ1-3; D is ambiguous. The CDR3 is 13 amino acids. Trimming left V 4 bases short and J 1 base short, with 5 bases between. Per the germline V gene, CDR1 is LGHDT and CDR2 is YNNKEL (reference sequence). The CDR3 DNA reads TGTGCCAGCAGCCGGAGGTCTGGAAACACCATATATTTT. As protein: CASSRRSGNTIYF.

The CDR3 is CSAEPGQETYEQYF. The CDR3 DNA sequence: TGCAGCGCGGAGCCAGGACAGGAGACCTACGAGCAGTACTTC. The rearrangement joins TRBV29-1 to TRBJ2-7, with 7 nucleotides matching TRBD1. Trimming cost V 7 bases and J 2 bases; bases outside gene matches: 11. The germline V gene has CDR1 SQVTM and CDR2 ANQGSEA. The CDR3 runs 14 residues.

The rearrangement links TRBV18 to TRBJ2-4; 7 nucleotides line up with TRBD1. The V segment lost 6 bases and the J segment 4 bases; nucleotides outside the gene matches: 6. The CDR3 totals 14 residues. Germline V gives CDR1 KGHSH, CDR2 LQKENI. CDR3 sequence: CASSPATGKNIQYF. The CDR3 DNA follows: TGTGCCAGCTCCCCTGCGACAGGGAAAAACATTCAGTACTTC.

This sequence joins TRBV7-9 and TRBJ1-3; tentative D call: TRBD1 (5 bases). CDR3 length equals 19 residues. Trimming took 4 bases from V and 9 from J, leaving 31 bases between them. The germline gives CDR1 SEHNR, CDR2 FQNEAQ (reference sequence). CDR3 region: CASSSRGTPVVKHSGTIYF. CDR3 sequence (DNA): TGTGCCAGCAGCTCCCGCGGGACCCCCGTCGTAAAACACTCAGGCACCATATATTTT. Supplemented by reference TRBV7-9 and TRBJ1-3, the full variable domain reads DTGVSQNPRHKITKRGQNVTFRCDPISEHNRLYWYRQTLGQGPEFLTYFQNEAQLEKSRLLSDRFSAERPKGSFSTLEIQRTEQGDSAMYLCASSSRGTPVVKHSGTIYFGEGSWLTVV.

The chain carries TRBV7-3 and TRBJ2-7; D call uncertain. The germline V and J ends were trimmed by 5 bases and 4 bases, with 12 bases remaining between them. Germline loops: CDR1 SGHTA, CDR2 FQGTGA. The CDR3 runs to 13 residues. DNA for the CDR3: TGTGCCAGCAGCCTAAGAGTAGGTTACGAGCAGTACTTC. This codes for CASSLRVGYEQYF. The full variable domain, rest sourced from reference TRBV7-3 and TRBJ2-7, is GAGVSQTPSNKVTEKGKYVELRCDPISGHTALYWYRQSLGQGPEFLIYFQGTGAADDSGLPNDRFFAVRPEGSVSTLKIQRTERGDSAVYLCASSLRVGYEQYFGPGTRLTVT.

This chain connects TRBV6-6 to TRBJ2-7; TRBD2 matches at 7 bases. This CDR3 is built from 16 residues. Germline CDR1 is MNHNY and CDR2 is SVGAGI (reference sequence). Trimming cost V 5 bases and J 3 bases; bases outside gene matches: 13. The CDR3 protein is CASSRPPSGPYYEQYF. CDR3 DNA sequence: TGTGCCAGCAGTCGCCCCCCTAGCGGCCCCTACTACGAGCAGTACTTC.

This CDR3 is CSVGGGGETQYF. The CDR3 DNA reads as TGCAGCGTTGGCGGGGGTGGCGAGACCCAGTACTTC. The chain couples TRBV29-1 to TRBJ2-5; 7 bases are a match to TRBD2. Germline V gene sequence: CDR1 SQVTM, CDR2 ANQGSEA. V was pared by 4 bases and J by 5 bases, with 4 bases of the junction left unmatched. The CDR3 is made up of 12 amino acids. The whole variable domain, remainder taken from reference TRBV29-1 and TRBJ2-5, is SAVISQKPSRDICQRGTSLTIQCQVDSQVTMMFWYRQQPGQSLTLIATANQGSEATYESGFVIDKFPISRPNLTFSTLTVSNMSPEDSSIYLCSVGGGGETQYFGPGTRLLVL.